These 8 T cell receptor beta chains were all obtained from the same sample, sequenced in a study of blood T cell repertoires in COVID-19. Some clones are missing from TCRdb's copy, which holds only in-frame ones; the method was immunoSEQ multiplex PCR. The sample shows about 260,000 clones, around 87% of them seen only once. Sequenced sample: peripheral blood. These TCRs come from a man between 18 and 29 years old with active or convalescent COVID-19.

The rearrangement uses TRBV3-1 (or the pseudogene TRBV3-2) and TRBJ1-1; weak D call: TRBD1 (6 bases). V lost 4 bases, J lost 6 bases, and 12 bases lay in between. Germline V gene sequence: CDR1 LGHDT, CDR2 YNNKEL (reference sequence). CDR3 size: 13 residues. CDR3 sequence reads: CASSRRGGAEAFF. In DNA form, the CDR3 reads TGTGCCAGCAGCCGGAGGGGGGGAGCTGAAGCTTTCTTT.

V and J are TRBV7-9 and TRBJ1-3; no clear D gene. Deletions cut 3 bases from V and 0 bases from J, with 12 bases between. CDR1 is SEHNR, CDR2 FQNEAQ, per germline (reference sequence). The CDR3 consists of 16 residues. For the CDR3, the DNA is TGTGCCAGCAGCTTCCCAGGTGAACCCTCTGGAAACACCATATATTTT. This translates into CASSFPGEPSGNTIYF.

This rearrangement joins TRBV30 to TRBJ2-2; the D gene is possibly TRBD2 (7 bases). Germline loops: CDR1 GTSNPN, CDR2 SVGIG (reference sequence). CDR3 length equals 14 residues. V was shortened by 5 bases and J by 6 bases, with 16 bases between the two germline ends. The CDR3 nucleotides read TGTGCCTGGGCCGAAGGGGGGGGGCCCGGGGAGCTGTTTTTT. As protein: CAWAEGGGPGELFF.

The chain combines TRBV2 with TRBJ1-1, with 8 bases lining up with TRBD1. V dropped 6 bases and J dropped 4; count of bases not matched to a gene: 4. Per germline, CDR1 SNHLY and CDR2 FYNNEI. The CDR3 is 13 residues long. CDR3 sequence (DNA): TGTGCCAGCAGGACAGGGGTCACCACTGAAGCTTTCTTT. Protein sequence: CASRTGVTTEAFF. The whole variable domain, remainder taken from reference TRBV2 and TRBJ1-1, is EPEVTQTPSHQVTQMGQEVILRCVPISNHLYFYWYRQILGQKVEFLVSFYNNEISEKSEIFDDQFSVERPDGSNFTLKIRSTKLEDSAMYFCASRTGVTTEAFFGQGTRLTVV.

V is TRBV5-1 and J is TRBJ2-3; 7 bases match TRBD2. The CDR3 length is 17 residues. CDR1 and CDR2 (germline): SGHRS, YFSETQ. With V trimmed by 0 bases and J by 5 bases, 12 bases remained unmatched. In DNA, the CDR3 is TGCGCCAGCAGCTTGGGGACCGGGACCGCGGGGGAAGATACGCAGTATTTT. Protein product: CASSLGTGTAGEDTQYF. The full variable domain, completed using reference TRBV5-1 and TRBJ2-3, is KAGVTQTPRYLIKTRGQQVTLSCSPISGHRSVSWYQQTPGQGLQFLFEYFSETQRNKGNFPGRFSGRQFSNSRSEMNVSTLELGDSALYLCASSLGTGTAGEDTQYFGPGTRLTVL.

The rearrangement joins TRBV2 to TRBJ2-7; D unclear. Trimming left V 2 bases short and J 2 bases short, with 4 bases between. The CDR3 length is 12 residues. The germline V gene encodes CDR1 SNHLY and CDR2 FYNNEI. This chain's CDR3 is CASSEPAYEQYF. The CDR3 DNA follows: TGTGCCAGCAGTGAACCTGCCTACGAGCAGTACTTC.

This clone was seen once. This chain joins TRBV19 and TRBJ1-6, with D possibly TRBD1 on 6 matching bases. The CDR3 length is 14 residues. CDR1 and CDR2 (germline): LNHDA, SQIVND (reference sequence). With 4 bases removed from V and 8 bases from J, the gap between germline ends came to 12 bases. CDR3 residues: CASSRRQADSPLHF. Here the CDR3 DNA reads TGTGCCAGTAGTAGGAGACAGGCGGATTCACCCCTCCACTTT.

The CDR3 DNA follows: TGTGCCACCAGCAGAGAATTGCAGGGGGCTAACAATGAGCAGTTCTTC. Translated: CATSRELQGANNEQFF. The chain recombines TRBV15 with TRBJ2-1; TRBD1 aligns across 8 bases. From germline, CDR1 is LNHNV and CDR2 YYDKDF (reference sequence). This CDR3 has 16 residues. Trimming removed 0 bases from V and 5 bases from J; junction bases left unmatched: 6.